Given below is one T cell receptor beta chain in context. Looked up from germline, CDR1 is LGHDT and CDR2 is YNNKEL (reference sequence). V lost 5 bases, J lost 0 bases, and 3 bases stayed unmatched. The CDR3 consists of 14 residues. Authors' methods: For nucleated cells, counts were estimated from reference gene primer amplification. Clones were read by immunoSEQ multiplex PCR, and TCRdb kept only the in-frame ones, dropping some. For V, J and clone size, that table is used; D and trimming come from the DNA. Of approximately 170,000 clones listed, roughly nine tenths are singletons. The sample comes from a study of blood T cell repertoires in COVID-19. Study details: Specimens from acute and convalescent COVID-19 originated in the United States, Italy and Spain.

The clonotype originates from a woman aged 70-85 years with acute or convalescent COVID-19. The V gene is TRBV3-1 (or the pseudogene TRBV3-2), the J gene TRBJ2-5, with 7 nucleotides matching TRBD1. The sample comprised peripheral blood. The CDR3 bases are TGTGCCAGCAGCAAAGGGACAGACCAAGAGACCCAGTACTTC. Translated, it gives CASSKGTDQETQYF.